A selection of T cell receptor beta chains follows, all from one sample in a study of T cell repertoires in cytomegalovirus infection. TCRdb re-called the reads with MiXCR, one entry per CDR3 protein. The sample shows tens of thousands of distinct CDR3 sequences, under 20% of them seen only once. The antigens for these receptors are not known. The source material was CD8+ T cells from cultured PBMCs, sampled from culture after CMV antigen stimulation. These receptors came from a human donor in good health (CMV status not recorded). Some clones in this sample may be carry-over from other donors' samples. The CDR3 runs from the conserved cysteine through the conserved F or W. Each record gives: V gene, clone size, D gene, J gene, CDR3 protein, CDR3 DNA. The D gene is left open where the match is weak. The size of a clone is reported for some rows only, either as once, few or many, or as a class for expanded clones.

TRBV19,few,.,TRBJ1-1,CASSSKARYTMNTEAFF,TGTGCCAGTAGTTCCAAAGCCCGATACACAATGAACACTGAAGCTTTCTTT
TRBV6-2/TRBV6-3,few,TRBD2,TRBJ2-1,CASSYGAGGPLGFF,TGTGCCAGCAGTTACGGAGCGGGAGGGCCTTTAGGGTTCTTC
TRBV7-9,many,.,TRBJ2-7,CASSPLPGHGEEQYF,TGTGCCAGCAGCCCCCTACCGGGGCACGGGGAAGAGCAGTACTTC
TRBV2,few,TRBD2,TRBJ2-1,CASRGLAGGVMNEQFF,TGTGCCAGCAGAGGACTAGCGGGGGGGGTTATGAATGAGCAGTTCTTC
TRBV19,.,TRBD1,TRBJ2-5,CASSARDRGRETQYF,TGTGCCAGTAGTGCCCGGGACAGGGGTAGAGAGACCCAGTACTTC
TRBV14,many,TRBD1,TRBJ2-2,CASSHFSRDRGVNTGELFF,TGTGCCAGCAGCCACTTTTCCCGGGACAGGGGGGTGAACACCGGGGAGCTGTTTTTT
TRBV27,few,TRBD1,TRBJ1-2,CASTLTGSTHGYTF,TGTGCCAGCACCCTGACAGGGTCTACCCACGGCTACACCTTC
TRBV6-2/TRBV6-3,.,.,TRBJ1-5,CASSQRGGNQPQHF,TGTGCCAGCAGCCAAAGGGGGGGCAATCAGCCCCAGCATTTT
TRBV28,few,TRBD1,TRBJ2-5,CASSSSGTGDQETQYF,TGTGCCAGCAGTTCCTCCGGGACAGGGGACCAAGAGACCCAGTACTTC
TRBV10-3,few,.,TRBJ2-7,CAISQDRGYEQYF,TGTGCCATCAGCCAGGACAGAGGGTACGAGCAGTACTTC
TRBV7-9,.,.,TRBJ2-1,CANSLVGGSNTNEQFF,TGTGCCAACAGCTTAGTCGGAGGGAGTAACACCAATGAGCAGTTCTTC
TRBV11-3,.,.,TRBJ2-6,CASSLRRTGTGANVLTF,TGTGCCAGCAGCTTACGGAGAACAGGGACTGGGGCCAACGTCCTGACTTTC
TRBV4-3,few,.,TRBJ1-2,CASSQEVGFTTEPTF,TGCGCCAGCAGCCAAGAAGTCGGGTTTACGACGGAGCCCACCTTC
TRBV7-8,many,.,TRBJ2-1,CASSSGTSNRGEQFF,TGTGCCAGCAGCTCTGGGACTTCCAACAGAGGTGAGCAGTTCTTC
TRBV6-6,many,.,TRBJ1-6,CASTGENSPLHF,TGTGCCAGCACCGGGGAGAATTCACCCCTCCACTTT
TRBV27,.,.,TRBJ1-1,CASSDNFRNTEAFF,TGTGCCAGCAGTGACAATTTTCGGAACACTGAAGCTTTCTTT
TRBV12-3/TRBV12-4,few,.,TRBJ2-7,CASSSSGGDKEYEQYF,TGTGCCAGCAGTTCGTCTGGGGGCGATAAGGAATACGAGCAGTACTTC
TRBV7-2,many,TRBD2,TRBJ2-1,CASSYWAGGSSYNEQFF,TGTGCCAGCAGCTATTGGGCGGGAGGAAGCTCCTACAATGAGCAGTTCTTC
TRBV7-9,many,TRBD1,TRBJ1-4,CASSRTGVNEKLFF,TGTGCCAGCAGCCGGACAGGGGTGAATGAAAAACTGTTTTTT
TRBV12-3/TRBV12-4,few,.,TRBJ1-1,CASSFTSEAFF,TGTGCCAGCAGTTTTACGTCTGAAGCTTTCTTT
TRBV7-9,.,.,TRBJ2-7,CASSFQANEQYF,TGTGCCAGCAGCTTTCAGGCAAACGAGCAGTACTTC
TRBV28,.,TRBD1,TRBJ1-1,CASSDRQGTEAFF,TGTGCCAGCAGTGACCGACAGGGGACTGAAGCTTTCTTT
TRBV6-2/TRBV6-3,.,.,TRBJ2-1,CASSQIIHEQFF,TGTGCCAGCAGCCAAATAATCCATGAGCAGTTCTTC
TRBV7-2,many,.,TRBJ1-5,CASSLGTLRGEPQHF,TGTGCCAGCAGCTTAGGAACCCTGCGGGGAGAGCCCCAGCATTTT
TRBV6-2/TRBV6-3,many,.,TRBJ2-7,CASQTSQPGQLRSYEQYF,TGTGCCAGCCAGACCTCACAGCCAGGACAGCTAAGATCCTACGAGCAGTACTTC
TRBV28,.,.,TRBJ2-5,CAVVGETGTQYF,TGTGCCGTCGTGGGGGAGACCGGGACCCAGTACTTC
TRBV6-1,.,.,TRBJ2-1,CASSPWGGRSYNEQFF,TGTGCCAGCAGTCCGTGGGGGGGCCGCTCCTACAATGAGCAGTTCTTC
TRBV27,few,TRBD1,TRBJ2-7,CASSLSWQGASYEQYF,TGTGCCAGCAGTTTATCGTGGCAGGGGGCGTCGTACGAGCAGTACTTC
TRBV20-1,.,TRBD1,TRBJ1-1,CSASKGAVGAFF,TGCAGTGCTAGCAAGGGGGCCGTTGGAGCTTTCTTT
TRBV6-5,many,.,TRBJ1-1,CASSYSMTENTEAFF,TGTGCCAGCAGTTACTCGATGACGGAGAACACTGAAGCTTTCTTT
TRBV20-1,.,.,TRBJ1-2,CSARRTNYGYTF,TGCAGTGCTAGAAGGACCAACTATGGCTACACCTTC
TRBV5-5,.,.,TRBJ2-3,CASSSQGSKDTQYF,TGTGCCAGCAGCTCACAGGGTAGCAAAGATACGCAGTATTTT
TRBV12-3/TRBV12-4,many,.,TRBJ1-2,CASSLGDRGIYGYTF,TGTGCCAGCAGTCTCGGGGACCGGGGGATATATGGCTACACCTTC